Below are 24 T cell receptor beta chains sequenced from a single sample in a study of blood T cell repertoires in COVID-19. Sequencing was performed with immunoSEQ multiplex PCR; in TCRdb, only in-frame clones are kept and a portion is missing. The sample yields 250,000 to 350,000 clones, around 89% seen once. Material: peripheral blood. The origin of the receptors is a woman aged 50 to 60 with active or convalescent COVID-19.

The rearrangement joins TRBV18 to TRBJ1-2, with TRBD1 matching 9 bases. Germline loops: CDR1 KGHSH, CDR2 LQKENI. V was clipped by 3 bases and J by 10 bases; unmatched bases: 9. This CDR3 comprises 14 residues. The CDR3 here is CASSPGTGSLSYTF. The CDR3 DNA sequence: TGTGCCAGCTCACCGGGGACAGGGTCTTTGTCCTACACCTTC.

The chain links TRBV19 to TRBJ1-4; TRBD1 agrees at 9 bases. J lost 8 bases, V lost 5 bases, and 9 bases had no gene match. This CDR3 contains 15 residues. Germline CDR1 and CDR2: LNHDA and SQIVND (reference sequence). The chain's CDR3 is CASSAQTGGEEKLFF. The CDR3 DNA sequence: TGTGCCAGTAGTGCTCAGACAGGGGGAGAGGAAAAACTGTTTTTT. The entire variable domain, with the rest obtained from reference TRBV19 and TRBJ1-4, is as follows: DGGITQSPKYLFRKEGQNVTLSCEQNLNHDAMYWYRQDPGQGLRLIYYSQIVNDFQKGDIAEGYSVSREKKESFPLTVTSAQKNPTAFYLCASSAQTGGEEKLFFGSGTQLSVL.

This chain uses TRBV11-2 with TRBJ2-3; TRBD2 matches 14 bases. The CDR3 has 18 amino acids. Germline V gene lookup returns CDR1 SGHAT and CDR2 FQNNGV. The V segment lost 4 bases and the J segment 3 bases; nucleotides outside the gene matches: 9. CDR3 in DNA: TGTGCCAGCAGCTATACGGGACTAGCGGGAGTAGGGACAGATACGCAGTATTTT. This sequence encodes CASSYTGLAGVGTDTQYF. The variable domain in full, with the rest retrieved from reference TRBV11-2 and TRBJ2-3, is EAGVAQSPRYKIIEKRQSVAFWCNPISGHATLYWYQQILGQGPKLLIQFQNNGVVDDSQLPKDRFSAERLKGVDSTLKIQPAKLEDSAVYLCASSYTGLAGVGTDTQYFGPGTRLTVL.

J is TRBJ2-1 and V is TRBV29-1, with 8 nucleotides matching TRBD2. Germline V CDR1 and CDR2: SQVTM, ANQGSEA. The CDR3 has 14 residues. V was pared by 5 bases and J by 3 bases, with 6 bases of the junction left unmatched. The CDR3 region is CSVLTSGDYNEQFF. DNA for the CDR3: TGCAGCGTTCTCACTAGCGGAGACTACAATGAGCAGTTCTTC.

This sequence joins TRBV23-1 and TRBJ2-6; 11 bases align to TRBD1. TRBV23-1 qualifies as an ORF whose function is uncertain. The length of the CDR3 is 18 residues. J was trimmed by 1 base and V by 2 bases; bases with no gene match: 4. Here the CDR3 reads CASSQPGQGESGANVLTF. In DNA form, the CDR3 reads TGCGCCAGCAGTCAACCGGGACAGGGGGAATCTGGGGCCAACGTCCTGACTTTC.

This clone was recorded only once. DNA of the CDR3: TGTGCCAGCTCGCGCTCTGGGGCCAACGTCCTGACTTTC. Protein product: CASSRSGANVLTF. J is TRBJ2-6 and V is TRBV6-5; no clear D gene. Between the trimmed V and J ends, which lost 8 bases and 0 bases, there was a span of 5 bases. This CDR3 comprises 13 residues. Germline values: CDR1 MNHEY, CDR2 SVGAGI.

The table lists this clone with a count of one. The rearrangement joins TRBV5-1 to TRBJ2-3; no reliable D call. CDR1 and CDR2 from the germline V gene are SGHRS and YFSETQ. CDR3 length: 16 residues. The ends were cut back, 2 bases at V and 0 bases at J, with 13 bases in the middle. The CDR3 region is CASSFQQTLSTDTQYF. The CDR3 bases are TGCGCCAGCAGCTTCCAACAGACCTTGAGCACAGATACGCAGTATTTT. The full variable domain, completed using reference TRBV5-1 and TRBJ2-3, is KAGVTQTPRYLIKTRGQQVTLSCSPISGHRSVSWYQQTPGQGLQFLFEYFSETQRNKGNFPGRFSGRQFSNSRSEMNVSTLELGDSALYLCASSFQQTLSTDTQYFGPGTRLTVL.

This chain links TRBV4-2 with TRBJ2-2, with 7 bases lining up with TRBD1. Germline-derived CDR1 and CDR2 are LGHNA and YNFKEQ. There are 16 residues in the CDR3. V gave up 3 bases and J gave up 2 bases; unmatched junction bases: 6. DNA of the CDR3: TGTGCCAGCAGCCAGAAGGACAGGCTTAACACCGGGGAGCTGTTTTTT. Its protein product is CASSQKDRLNTGELFF.

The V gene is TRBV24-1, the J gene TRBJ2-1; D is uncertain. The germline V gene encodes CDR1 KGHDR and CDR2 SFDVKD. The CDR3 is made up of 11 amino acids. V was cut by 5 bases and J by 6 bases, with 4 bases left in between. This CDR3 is CATSAFNEQFF. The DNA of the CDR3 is TGTGCCACCAGTGCCTTCAATGAGCAGTTCTTC.

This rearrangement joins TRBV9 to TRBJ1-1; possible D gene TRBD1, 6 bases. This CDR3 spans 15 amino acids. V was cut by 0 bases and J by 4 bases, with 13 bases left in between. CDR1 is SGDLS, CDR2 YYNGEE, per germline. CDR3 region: CASSVGGGEGTEAFF. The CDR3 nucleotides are TGTGCCAGCAGCGTAGGTGGGGGCGAGGGCACTGAAGCTTTCTTT.

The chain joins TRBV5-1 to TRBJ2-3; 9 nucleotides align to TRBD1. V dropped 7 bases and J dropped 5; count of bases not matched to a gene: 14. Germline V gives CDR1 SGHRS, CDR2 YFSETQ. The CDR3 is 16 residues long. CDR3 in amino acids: CASGLQGARYGDTQYF. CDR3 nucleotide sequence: TGCGCCAGCGGATTACAGGGGGCGCGGTACGGAGATACGCAGTATTTT.

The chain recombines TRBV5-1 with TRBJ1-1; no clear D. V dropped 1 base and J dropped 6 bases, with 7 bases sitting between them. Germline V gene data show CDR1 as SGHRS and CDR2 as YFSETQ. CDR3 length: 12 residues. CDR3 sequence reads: CASSLSRAEAFF. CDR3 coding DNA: TGCGCCAGCAGCTTGAGTCGGGCTGAAGCTTTCTTT.

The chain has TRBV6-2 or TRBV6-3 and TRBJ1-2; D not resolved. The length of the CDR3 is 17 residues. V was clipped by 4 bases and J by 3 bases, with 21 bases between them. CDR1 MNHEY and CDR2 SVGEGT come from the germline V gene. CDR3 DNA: TGTGCCAGCAGTTCTCCCACCGTTAGGGCAGCGGACTATGGCTACACCTTC. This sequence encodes CASSSPTVRAADYGYTF.

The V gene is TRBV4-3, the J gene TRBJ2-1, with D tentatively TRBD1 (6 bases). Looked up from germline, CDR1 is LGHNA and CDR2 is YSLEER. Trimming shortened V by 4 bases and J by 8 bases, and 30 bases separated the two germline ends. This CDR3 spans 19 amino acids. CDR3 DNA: TGCGCCAGCAGCCCTGGGCCCCTATTGCGGGTTTATGGGGGCGATGAGCAGTTCTTC. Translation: CASSPGPLLRVYGGDEQFF.

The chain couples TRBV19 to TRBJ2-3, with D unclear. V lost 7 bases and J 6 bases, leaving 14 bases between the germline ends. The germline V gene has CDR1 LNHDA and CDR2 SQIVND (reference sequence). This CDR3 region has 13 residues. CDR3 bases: TGTGCCAGTACCTTGACCCCCGGGGATACGCAGTATTTT. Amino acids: CASTLTPGDTQYF.

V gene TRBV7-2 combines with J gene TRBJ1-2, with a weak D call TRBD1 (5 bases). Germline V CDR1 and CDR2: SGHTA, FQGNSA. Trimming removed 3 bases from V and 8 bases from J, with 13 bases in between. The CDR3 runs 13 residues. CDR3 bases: TGTGCCAGCAGCTTCCGACGACAGAGGGGCTACACCTTC. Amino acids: CASSFRRQRGYTF.

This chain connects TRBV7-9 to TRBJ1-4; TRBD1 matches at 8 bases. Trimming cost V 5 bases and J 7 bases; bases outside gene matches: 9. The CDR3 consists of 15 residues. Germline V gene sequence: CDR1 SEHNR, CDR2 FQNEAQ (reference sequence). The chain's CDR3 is CASSPGVDRAEKLFF. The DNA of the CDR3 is TGTGCCAGCAGCCCCGGAGTGGACAGGGCTGAAAAACTGTTTTTT.

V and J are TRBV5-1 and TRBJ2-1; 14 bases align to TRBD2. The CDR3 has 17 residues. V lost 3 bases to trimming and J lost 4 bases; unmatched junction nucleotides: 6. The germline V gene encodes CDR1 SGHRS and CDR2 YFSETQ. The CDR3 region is CASSYGTSGGLYNEQFF. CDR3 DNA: TGCGCCAGCAGCTATGGGACTAGCGGGGGCCTTTACAATGAGCAGTTCTTC.

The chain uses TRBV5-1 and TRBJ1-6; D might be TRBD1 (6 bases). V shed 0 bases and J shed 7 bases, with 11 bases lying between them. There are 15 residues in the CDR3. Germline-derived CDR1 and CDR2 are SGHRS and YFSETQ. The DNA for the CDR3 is TGCGCCAGCAGCTTGGCCGCCAGGGGCAATTCACCCCTCCACTTT. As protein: CASSLAARGNSPLHF. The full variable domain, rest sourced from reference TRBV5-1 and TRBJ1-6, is KAGVTQTPRYLIKTRGQQVTLSCSPISGHRSVSWYQQTPGQGLQFLFEYFSETQRNKGNFPGRFSGRQFSNSRSEMNVSTLELGDSALYLCASSLAARGNSPLHFGNGTRLTVT.

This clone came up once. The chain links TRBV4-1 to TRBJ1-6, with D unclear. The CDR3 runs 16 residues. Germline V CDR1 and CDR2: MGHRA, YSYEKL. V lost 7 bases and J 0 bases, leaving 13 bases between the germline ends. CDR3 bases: TGCGCCAGCACCGCAACAGCGGGCTCCTATAATTCACCCCTCCACTTT. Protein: CASTATAGSYNSPLHF.

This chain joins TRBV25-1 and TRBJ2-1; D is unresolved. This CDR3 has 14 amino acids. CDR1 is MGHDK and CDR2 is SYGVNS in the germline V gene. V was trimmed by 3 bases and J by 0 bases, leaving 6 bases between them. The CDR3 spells CASSDTSSYNEQFF. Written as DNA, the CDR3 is TGTGCCAGCAGTGATACAAGCTCCTACAATGAGCAGTTCTTC.

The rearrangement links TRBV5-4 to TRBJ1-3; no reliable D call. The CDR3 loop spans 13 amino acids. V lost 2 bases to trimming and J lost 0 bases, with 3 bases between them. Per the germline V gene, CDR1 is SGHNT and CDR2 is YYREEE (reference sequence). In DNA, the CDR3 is TGTGCCAGCAGCTTCAACTCTGGAAACACCATATATTTT. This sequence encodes CASSFNSGNTIYF. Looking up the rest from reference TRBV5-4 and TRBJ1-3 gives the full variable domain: ETGVTQSPTHLIKTRGQQVTLRCSSQSGHNTVSWYQQALGQGPQFIFQYYREEENGRGNFPPRFSGLQFPNYSSELNVNALELDDSALYLCASSFNSGNTIYFGEGSWLTVV.

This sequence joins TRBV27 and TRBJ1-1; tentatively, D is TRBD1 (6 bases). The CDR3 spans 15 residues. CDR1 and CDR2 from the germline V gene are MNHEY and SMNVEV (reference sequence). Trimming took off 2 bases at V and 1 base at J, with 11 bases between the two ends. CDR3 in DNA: TGTGCCAGCAGTTTAGGGGCAGGGGCGAACACTGAAGCTTTCTTT. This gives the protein CASSLGAGANTEAFF.

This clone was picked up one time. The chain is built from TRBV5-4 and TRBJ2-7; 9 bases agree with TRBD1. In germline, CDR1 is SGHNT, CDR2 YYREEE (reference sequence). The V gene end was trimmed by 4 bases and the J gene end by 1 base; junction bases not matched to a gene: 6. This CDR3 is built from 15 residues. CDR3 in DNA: TGTGCCAGCAGCCCGACAGGGGGGGTTTCCTACGAGCAGTACTTC. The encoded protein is CASSPTGGVSYEQYF.